The rows below give T cell receptor beta chains drawn from one sample of a study of neurological immune-mediated disorders. TCRdb re-analysed the 5' RACE reads in MiXCR, keeping a single row per CDR3 protein. The sample records 100,000 or so distinct CDR3 sequences, 3% to 4.5% being singletons. Input material: PBMCs. Receptor source: a woman aged 18-29 years with multiple sclerosis. CDR3s include the opening cysteine and the closing phenylalanine or tryptophan. A D gene is named only where the DNA matches it firmly. Where a row states a size, it is once, few, many or the class of an expanded clone; other rows omit it.

abundance | d_gene | j_gene | v_gene | len | CDR3nt | CDR3aa
many | . | TRBJ2-6 | TRBV5-1 | 14 | TGCGCCAGCAACGCGGGGCCTGGGGCCAACGTCCTGACTTTC | CASNAGPGANVLTF
many | TRBD2 | TRBJ2-7 | TRBV20-1 | 13 | TGCAGTGCGCTAGCGGGACCCTCCTACGAGCAGTACTTC | CSALAGPSYEQYF
many | . | TRBJ1-2 | TRBV20-1 | 13 | TGCAGTGCTACACAGGACGGAGACTATGGCTACACCTTC | CSATQDGDYGYTF
few | TRBD1 | TRBJ2-5 | TRBV7-2 | 15 | TGTGCCAGCAGCTCGACCGGGACAGGGGGTGAGACCCAGTACTTC | CASSSTGTGGETQYF
many | TRBD2 | TRBJ2-1 | TRBV5-1 | 14 | TGCGCCAGCAGCCCCGGGACTATTCTCAATGAGCAGTTCTTC | CASSPGTILNEQFF
many | . | TRBJ2-1 | TRBV10-3 | 15 | TGTGCCATCAGTGAGGGTGGCGGGGATTACAATGAGCAGTTCTTC | CAISEGGGDYNEQFF
many | . | TRBJ1-3 | TRBV6-5 | 14 | TGTGCCAGCAGTATCGGGACAAGGAGGAACACCATATATTTT | CASSIGTRRNTIYF
many | TRBD2 | TRBJ2-3 | TRBV28 | 17 | TGTGCCAGCAGTTTATCCGGGACTAGCCGGAGCACAGATACGCAGTATTTT | CASSLSGTSRSTDTQYF
many | . | TRBJ2-3 | TRBV6-5 | 16 | TGTGCCAGCAGTTACTCGACTGTTGGAAGCACAGATACGCAGTATTTT | CASSYSTVGSTDTQYF
many | TRBD1 | TRBJ2-7 | TRBV6-5 | 13 | TGTGCCAGCACCACGTTAGACAGGGTTCAGCAGTACTTC | CASTTLDRVQQYF
many | TRBD1 | TRBJ2-7 | TRBV20-1 | 14 | TGCAGTGCTCTCCGGACAGGGCGGGTTGACGAGCAGTACTTC | CSALRTGRVDEQYF
many | TRBD1 | TRBJ2-3 | TRBV7-2 | 16 | TGTGCCAGCAGCTTAGCCGGGACAGGGGGCATGGATACGCAGTATTTT | CASSLAGTGGMDTQYF
many | TRBD1 | TRBJ1-2 | TRBV20-1 | 16 | TGCAGTGCCGTGCCTCCGGGACAGGGGGCGCGGGGTGGATACACCTTC | CSAVPPGQGARGGYTF
many | TRBD1 | TRBJ1-1 | TRBV6-5 | 16 | TGTGCCAGCAGGCTTATCAGGGGGCTAGGGAACACTGAAGCTTTCTTT | CASRLIRGLGNTEAFF
many | . | TRBJ2-7 | TRBV20-1 | 14 | TGCAGTGCGGAGAAGGAACAGGTACCCTACGAGCAGTACTTC | CSAEKEQVPYEQYF
many | . | TRBJ2-3 | TRBV7-2 | 15 | TGTGCCAGCAGTATGGCCGCATTAGGTACAGATACGCAGTATTTT | CASSMAALGTDTQYF
many | TRBD1 | TRBJ1-6 | TRBV5-6 | 16 | TGTGCCAGCAGCTCAGGACAGGTCTATAATGCGTCACCCCTCCACTTT | CASSSGQVYNASPLHF
many | . | TRBJ2-1 | TRBV4-2 | 11 | TGTGCCAGCAGCTGGCGGGATGAGCAGTTCTTC | CASSWRDEQFF
. | . | TRBJ1-1 | TRBV20-1 | 13 | TGCAGTGCTCAGCTGGGTACCGCCACTGAAGCTTTCTTT | CSAQLGTATEAFF
many | TRBD1 | TRBJ1-6 | TRBV10-3 | 14 | TGTGCCATCAGCCCGGGACAGTCTAATTCACCCCTCCACTTT | CAISPGQSNSPLHF
many | . | TRBJ1-2 | TRBV20-1 | 15 | TGCAGTGCTGGAGTTGCAGGGGTGTTTAACTATGGCTACACCTTC | CSAGVAGVFNYGYTF
many | . | TRBJ2-7 | TRBV5-1 | 14 | TGCGCCAGCAGCTTGAGGGGCTACTCCTACGAGCAGTACTTC | CASSLRGYSYEQYF
many | . | TRBJ2-1 | TRBV5-5 | 15 | TGTGCCAGCAGCTTGGGAGACCGGGCAGACAATGAGCAGTTCTTC | CASSLGDRADNEQFF